This TCR beta chain was captured by sequencing in a study of shared clonotypes between healthy human individuals. Some clones are missing from TCRdb's copy, which holds only in-frame ones; the method was immunoSEQ multiplex PCR. The sample contains about half a million clones, 70% to 80% of which appear only once. Germline V CDR1 and CDR2: SGHNT, YYREEE (reference sequence). Trimming removed 4 bases from V and 0 bases from J, with 10 bases in between. This CDR3 has 14 amino acids. This chain links TRBV5-4 with TRBJ1-1; D remains unclear. The specimen sequenced was PBMCs. The TCR originated in a middle-aged woman in good health. Some clones in this sample may be carry-over from other donors' samples. CDR3 region: CASSATSVNTEAFF. The CDR3 bases are TGTGCCAGCAGCGCGACTTCAGTGAACACTGAAGCTTTCTTT.